Listed below are T cell receptor beta chains from one sample, sequenced in a study of beta chain features in type 1 diabetes. The table came from immunoSEQ multiplex PCR; TCRdb's copy has only in-frame clones and leaves some out. This table has about 270,000 clones, roughly an eighth appearing once. What was sequenced was naive CD4+ T cells from blood. The source is a man in his thirties or forties with type 1 diabetes. CDR3s leave out the opening cysteine and the closing phenylalanine or tryptophan.

J,V,CDR3
TRBJ1-1,TRBV29-1,STQVTNTEAF
TRBJ2-6,TRBV5-1,ASSQGVSGANVLT
TRBJ2-7,TRBV28,ASSLSVGTGNVKQY
TRBJ1-1,TRBV19,ASSIAGGRLNTEAF
TRBJ2-3,TRBV7-2,ASSPRTDTQY
TRBJ2-1,TRBV28,ASSLHGSSYNEQF
TRBJ2-1,TRBV19,ASSILAGGPSSYNEQF
TRBJ1-5,TRBV2,ASTAGGFQPQH
TRBJ1-5,TRBV5-6,ASSLGRDRGNQPQH
TRBJ2-5,TRBV5-1,ASSLAGGGETQY